This T cell receptor (beta chain) derives from a study of shared clonotypes between healthy human individuals. Assay used: immunoSEQ multiplex PCR; TCRdb lists only in-frame clones, some missing. Among fewer than 500,000 clones listed, about three quarters were seen once. Donors comprised only Caucasian adults living in Nashville, Tennessee. This clone was observed a few times. This sequence may be a read error, since a much larger clone differs from it by one base. Germline CDR1 reads LGHNA; CDR2 reads YNFKEQ. CDR3 length equals 14 residues. The sequenced material came from PBMCs. This rearrangement joins TRBV4-2 to TRBJ2-2; 8 nucleotides line up with TRBD1. The receptor was derived from a woman between 40 and 50 years old in good health. Some clones in this sample may be carry-over from other donors' samples. The CDR3 region is CASSQDREVGEPFF. DNA for the CDR3: TGTGCCAGCAGCCAGGACAGGGAGGTCGGGGAGCCGTTTTTT.